This is a list of T cell receptor beta chains from one sample in a study of Ad26.COV2.S vaccination and SARS-CoV-2 variants. Some clones are missing from TCRdb's copy, which holds only in-frame ones; the method was immunoSEQ multiplex PCR. This table has approximately 350,000 clones, about nine tenths appearing once. This material consisted of peripheral blood, taken in a trial of Ad26.COV2.S vaccine versus placebo. These receptors were collected from a person aged 18 to 59 who received the Ad26.COV2.S COVID-19 vaccine or a placebo. The CDR3 runs from the conserved cysteine through the conserved F or W. The D gene is left open where the match is weak. Expanded clones get a size class; other rows say once, few or many, or leave the size out.

d_call j_call v_call clone_size cdr3_aa cdr3_nt
. TRBJ2-6 TRBV19 . CATRRANVLTF TGTGCCACCCGCCGGGCCAACGTCCTGACTTTC
. TRBJ2-7 TRBV5-1 . CASSLAVGEQYF TGCGCCAGCAGCTTGGCCGTAGGGGAGCAGTACTTC
. TRBJ2-7 TRBV6-6 . CASSFGHEQYF TGTGCCAGCAGTTTTGGACACGAGCAGTACTTC
. TRBJ2-3 TRBV14 . CASSQGAASTDTQYF TGTGCCAGCAGCCAAGGGGCGGCAAGCACAGATACGCAGTATTTT
. TRBJ1-1 TRBV19 . CASSILAESSNTEAFF TGTGCCAGTAGTATACTAGCGGAGAGTTCGAACACTGAAGCTTTCTTT
. TRBJ1-1 TRBV7-2 once CASSLALSMNTEAFF TGTGCCAGCAGCTTAGCGCTCAGTATGAACACTGAAGCTTTCTTT
TRBD2 TRBJ2-1 TRBV10-3 . CATVGGGNEQFF TGTGCCACCGTCGGGGGGGGAAATGAGCAGTTCTTC
TRBD1 TRBJ2-7 TRBV4-2 . CASSPGGRTYEQYF TGTGCCAGCAGCCCAGGGGGAAGGACCTACGAGCAGTACTTC
. TRBJ1-4 TRBV4-2 . CASSWGQKLFF TGTGCCAGCAGCTGGGGCCAAAAACTGTTTTTT
. TRBJ1-4 TRBV25-1 . CASSGTWDNEKLFF TGTGCCAGCAGTGGAACATGGGACAATGAAAAACTGTTTTTT
. TRBJ2-7 TRBV20-1 . CSANPLYEQYF TGCAGTGCCAATCCTCTTTACGAGCAGTACTTC
. TRBJ2-2 TRBV3-1/TRBV3-2 . CASSQGGTIKPGELFF TGTGCCAGCAGCCAAGGAGGTACTATAAAGCCCGGGGAGCTGTTTTTT
. TRBJ1-1 TRBV28 . CASSPPRTEAFF TGTGCCAGCAGTCCCCCAAGGACGGAAGCTTTCTTT
. TRBJ2-7 TRBV19 . CASSPGAGEQYF TGTGCCAGTAGTCCCGGGGCGGGGGAGCAGTACTTC
. TRBJ1-1 TRBV7-9 few CASSLGQNTEAFF TGTGCCAGCAGCTTAGGTCAGAACACTGAAGCTTTCTTT
. TRBJ1-1 TRBV19 once CASSIDKPREAFF TGTGCCAGTAGTATAGATAAACCGCGTGAAGCTTTCTTT
. TRBJ1-5 TRBV7-8 . CASSLAGNYQPQHF TGTGCCAGCAGCTTAGCCGGGAACTATCAGCCCCAGCATTTT
TRBD2 TRBJ2-7 TRBV27 . CASNPMASGLGGQYF TGTGCCAGCAACCCCATGGCTAGCGGGTTGGGAGGGCAGTACTTC
. TRBJ1-6 TRBV5-6 . CASSLGDRRNSPLHF TGTGCCAGCAGCTTGGGCGACAGGAGGAATTCACCCCTCCACTTT
TRBD1 TRBJ1-1 TRBV6-6 . CASTFTGDAFF TGTGCCAGCACCTTTACAGGGGATGCTTTCTTT
TRBD2 TRBJ2-5 TRBV2 once CASSVGTSGQETQYF TGTGCCAGCAGTGTGGGGACTAGCGGGCAAGAGACCCAGTACTTC
. TRBJ1-5 TRBV25-1 once CASSHTGESSQHF TGTGCCAGCAGTCACACCGGCGAAAGTTCCCAGCATTTT
. TRBJ1-5 TRBV5-8 few CASTNHGAGDFSNQPQHF TGTGCCAGCACAAACCACGGGGCAGGGGATTTTAGCAATCAGCCCCAGCATTTT
. TRBJ1-4 TRBV7-3 . CASSWGSLGSKLFF TGTGCCAGCAGCTGGGGCAGTCTGGGATCAAAACTGTTTTTT
TRBD1 TRBJ1-2 TRBV3-1/TRBV3-2 . CASSQERWGGTGSNYGYTF TGTGCCAGCAGCCAAGAGCGGTGGGGGGGGACAGGGTCAAACTATGGCTACACCTTC
. TRBJ1-2 TRBV7-2 . CASSLVGEGYGYTF TGTGCCAGCAGCTTAGTCGGCGAAGGCTATGGCTACACCTTC
. TRBJ2-7 TRBV9 once CASSVATLSYEQYF TGTGCCAGCAGCGTAGCGACGCTCTCCTACGAGCAGTACTTC
. TRBJ1-5 TRBV2 . CASSEQAGSNQPQHF TGTGCCAGCAGTGAGCAGGCAGGTAGCAATCAGCCCCAGCATTTT
. TRBJ1-3 TRBV5-1 few CASSFAGENSGNTIYF TGCGCCAGCAGCTTCGCGGGAGAAAACTCTGGAAACACCATATATTTT
. TRBJ2-7 TRBV6-2/TRBV6-3 . CASSYIGPGGSYEQYF TGTGCCAGCAGTTACATCGGACCAGGGGGGAGCTACGAGCAGTACTTC
. TRBJ2-7 TRBV5-1 . CASSLELADEQYF TGCGCCAGCAGCTTGGAGCTAGCAGATGAGCAGTACTTC
. TRBJ2-7 TRBV18 . CASSPGPSYEQYF TGTGCCAGCTCACCAGGACCCTCCTACGAGCAGTACTTC
. TRBJ2-7 TRBV6-5 . CASSLGRGLYEQYF TGTGCCAGCAGTTTGGGACGGGGGCTCTACGAGCAGTACTTC
. TRBJ1-1 TRBV19 few CASSMSGNTEAFF TGTGCCAGTAGTATGAGTGGGAACACTGAAGCTTTCTTT
. TRBJ1-1 TRBV7-8 . CASSFLTVNTEAFF TGTGCCAGCAGCTTCTTGACAGTGAACACTGAAGCTTTCTTT
. TRBJ1-5 TRBV19 . CASSVYRDHFQPQHF TGTGCCAGTAGTGTCTACCGGGACCATTTCCAGCCCCAGCATTTT
. TRBJ1-5 TRBV2 . CASSGGGQPQHF TGTGCCAGCAGTGGTGGAGGTCAGCCCCAGCATTTT
. TRBJ2-3 TRBV3-1/TRBV3-2 . CASSQVGSPGGANTDTQYF TGTGCCAGCAGCCAAGTTGGGTCCCCCGGGGGTGCCAACACAGATACGCAGTATTTT
TRBD1 TRBJ2-7 TRBV30 . CAWSGDREYEQYF TGTGCCTGGAGTGGGGACAGGGAGTACGAGCAGTACTTC
. TRBJ2-5 TRBV9 once CASSRDPAKETQYF TGTGCCAGCAGTCGCGACCCCGCCAAAGAGACCCAGTACTTC
. TRBJ2-4 TRBV7-9 . CASSPSLIDRDIQYF TGTGCCAGCAGCCCCAGCCTCATTGATCGGGACATTCAGTACTTC
TRBD1 TRBJ2-7 TRBV2 . CAIRQGAYEQYF TGTGCCATCCGACAGGGGGCTTACGAGCAGTACTTC
. TRBJ1-1 TRBV10-3 . CAISQPPGLGTEAFF TGTGCCATCAGTCAACCCCCAGGGTTAGGGACTGAAGCTTTCTTT
. TRBJ2-7 TRBV4-2 . CASSHPPRGPYEQYF TGTGCCAGCAGCCACCCCCCGCGGGGCCCCTACGAGCAGTACTTC
TRBD1 TRBJ2-7 TRBV6-5 . CASRPDGTGTYEQYF TGTGCCAGCAGGCCGGACGGGACAGGGACCTACGAGCAGTACTTC
. TRBJ2-2 TRBV27 . CASSLIRGYTGELFF TGTGCCAGCAGTTTAATCAGGGGTTACACCGGGGAGCTGTTTTTT
. TRBJ2-1 TRBV19 . CASSISRGSYNEQFF TGTGCCAGTAGTATTTCCAGGGGTTCCTACAATGAGCAGTTCTTC
. TRBJ1-2 TRBV3-1/TRBV3-2 . CASSQEAFKGYTF TGTGCCAGCAGCCAAGAGGCCTTTAAGGGCTACACCTTC
. TRBJ2-7 TRBV5-6 . CASSNTGHSSYEQYF TGTGCCAGCAGCAATACAGGGCATAGCTCCTACGAGCAGTACTTC
. TRBJ1-2 TRBV7-8 few CASSKGGEIGYTF TGTGCCAGCAGCAAAGGGGGTGAGATTGGCTACACCTTC
. TRBJ1-6 TRBV14 . CASSQGRVIYNSPLHF TGTGCCAGCAGCCAAGGCAGGGTAATCTATAATTCACCCCTCCACTTT
. TRBJ2-7 TRBV5-5 . CASSLYTTYEQYF TGTGCCAGCAGCTTGTACACCACCTACGAGCAGTACTTC
. TRBJ2-2 TRBV29-1 . CSVEVRGGPGELFF TGCAGCGTTGAGGTCAGGGGAGGTCCCGGGGAGCTGTTTTTT
. TRBJ2-7 TRBV24-1 . CATSETGGEQYF TGTGCCACCAGTGAAACAGGAGGCGAGCAGTACTTC
. TRBJ1-4 TRBV25-1 . CASSELGGRREKLFF TGTGCCAGCAGTGAACTTGGAGGGCGTCGGGAAAAACTGTTTTTT
TRBD1 TRBJ1-2 TRBV19 . CASTKDREGYGYTF TGTGCCAGTACCAAGGACAGGGAGGGCTATGGCTACACCTTC
TRBD1 TRBJ1-2 TRBV5-1 once CASSLSGGQNYGYTF TGCGCCAGCAGCTTGTCCGGGGGACAGAACTATGGCTACACCTTC